The rows below give T cell receptor beta chains drawn from one sample of a study of technical replicates of blood from a handful of donors. The repertoire was sequenced with immunoSEQ multiplex PCR; TCRdb's copy has only in-frame clones and lacks some. The sample contains tens of thousands of clones, around 90% of which appear only once. Sequencing was done on a sample of T cells isolated from PBMCs. The receptor set was obtained from a human donor in good health. Both conserved end residues are part of each CDR3. The D gene is left open where the match is weak. Size tells how often a clone was seen (once, few, many) or the class of an expanded clone, and some rows leave it out.

clone_size,v_call,d_call,j_call,cdr3_length,cdr3_aa,cdr3_nt
NA,TRBV7-9,NA,TRBJ2-2,15,CASSLGSGNTGELFF,TGTGCCAGCAGCTTGGGTTCAGGGAACACCGGGGAGCTGTTTTTT
NA,TRBV6-1,TRBD2,TRBJ2-7,15,CASSEGGSYSYEQYF,TGTGCCAGCAGTGAGGGGGGGTCCTACTCCTACGAGCAGTACTTC
NA,TRBV11-2,NA,TRBJ1-3,14,CASSPPGSGNTIYF,TGTGCCAGCAGCCCCCCGGGCTCTGGAAACACCATATATTTT
NA,TRBV18,TRBD1,TRBJ2-7,16,CASSLKWDREGYEQYF,TGTGCCAGCTCATTGAAGTGGGACAGGGAGGGCTACGAGCAGTACTTC
once,TRBV6-5,NA,TRBJ2-7,14,CASSRRGSSYEQYF,TGTGCCAGCAGCCGGCGGGGCAGCTCCTACGAGCAGTACTTC
NA,TRBV2,TRBD2,TRBJ2-1,20,CASSPFRLAGPLSFYNEQFF,TGTGCCAGCAGTCCCTTCCGACTAGCGGGGCCTCTCAGCTTCTACAATGAGCAGTTCTTC
NA,TRBV5-1,TRBD2,TRBJ2-7,15,CASTDGTSGTYEQYF,TGCGCCAGCACCGATGGGACTAGCGGGACCTACGAGCAGTACTTC
NA,TRBV4-2,NA,TRBJ2-7,14,CASSPGSGMNEQYF,TGTGCCAGCAGCCCCGGTTCGGGTATGAACGAGCAGTACTTC
NA,TRBV27,NA,TRBJ2-1,14,CASSLQVAAYEQFF,TGTGCCAGCAGTTTACAGGTAGCGGCCTATGAGCAGTTCTTC
few,TRBV7-9,TRBD2,TRBJ2-7,15,CASSLLSGRAYEQYF,TGTGCCAGCAGCCTACTTAGCGGGAGGGCCTACGAGCAGTACTTC
NA,TRBV5-6,NA,TRBJ2-7,15,CASRSLDSRQHEQYF,TGTGCCAGCAGGTCTTTAGACTCACGTCAACACGAGCAGTACTTC
NA,TRBV10-2,NA,TRBJ2-3,13,CASSGRGTDTQYF,TGCGCCAGCAGCGGGAGAGGCACAGATACGCAGTATTTT
NA,TRBV19,TRBD2,TRBJ2-5,15,CASSTVAGVQETQYF,TGTGCCAGTAGTACCGTAGCGGGTGTTCAAGAGACCCAGTACTTC
NA,TRBV7-6,TRBD1,TRBJ2-7,16,CASSSSSQTGPYEQYF,TGTGCCAGCAGCTCCTCCTCCCAGACAGGGCCCTACGAGCAGTACTTC
NA,TRBV30,TRBD1,TRBJ2-7,12,CATEQGAGEQYF,TGTGCCACCGAACAGGGGGCGGGGGAGCAGTACTTC
NA,TRBV5-1,NA,TRBJ1-1,16,CASSLAIASMNTEAFF,TGCGCCAGCAGCTTGGCCATCGCAAGCATGAACACTGAAGCTTTCTTT
NA,TRBV6-5,TRBD1,TRBJ1-2,12,CASRGGLGGYTF,TGTGCCAGTAGAGGGGGCTTGGGAGGCTACACCTTC
NA,TRBV7-9,NA,TRBJ2-7,14,CASSLAGVSYEQYF,TGTGCCAGCAGCTTAGCAGGGGTGTCCTACGAGCAGTACTTC
once,TRBV14,NA,TRBJ2-1,15,CASSQGGHPYNEQFF,TGTGCCAGCAGCCAAGGGGGCCATCCCTACAATGAGCAGTTCTTC
once,TRBV2,NA,TRBJ2-5,13,CASRRDIGETQYF,TGTGCCAGCAGACGGGACATCGGAGAGACCCAGTACTTC
NA,TRBV6-1,NA,TRBJ1-6,17,CASSAALGLGGDSPLHF,TGTGCCAGCAGTGCAGCCCTCGGGTTAGGGGGAGATTCACCCCTCCACTTT
NA,TRBV11-3,TRBD2,TRBJ2-5,16,CASSLRGGTREGTQYF,TGTGCCAGCAGCTTAAGAGGGGGGACTAGGGAAGGGACCCAGTACTTC
NA,TRBV5-1,TRBD2,TRBJ2-1,16,CASSSITSGGAHEQFF,TGCGCCAGCAGCTCGATCACTAGCGGGGGGGCTCATGAGCAGTTCTTC
NA,TRBV5-1,TRBD1,TRBJ2-5,14,CASSLMSGGETQYF,TGCGCCAGCAGCTTGATGTCAGGGGGAGAGACCCAGTACTTC
NA,TRBV2,TRBD1,TRBJ2-1,13,CASRQGATNEQFF,TGTGCCAGCAGGCAGGGGGCGACCAATGAGCAGTTCTTC
NA,TRBV6-1,TRBD1,TRBJ1-1,14,CASGPGTGLTEAFF,TGTGCCAGCGGCCCCGGGACAGGGCTCACTGAAGCTTTCTTT
NA,TRBV7-9,NA,TRBJ2-7,13,CASSGQDSYEQYF,TGTGCCAGCAGCGGGCAGGACTCCTACGAGCAGTACTTC
NA,TRBV4-2,TRBD2,TRBJ2-5,17,CASSQMGASGSGETQYF,TGTGCCAGCAGCCAAATGGGGGCTAGCGGGAGCGGCGAGACCCAGTACTTC
NA,TRBV4-2,NA,TRBJ2-7,13,CASSQDLVYEQYF,TGTGCCAGCAGCCAAGATTTAGTCTACGAGCAGTACTTC
NA,TRBV11-3,TRBD2,TRBJ2-3,15,CASSPYGGASDTQYF,TGTGCCAGCAGCCCATACGGGGGGGCCTCAGATACGCAGTATTTT
NA,TRBV6-1,TRBD1,TRBJ1-6,16,CASREPGTGVNSPLHF,TGTGCCAGCAGGGAACCCGGGACAGGGGTTAATTCACCCCTCCACTTT
NA,TRBV11-2,TRBD1,TRBJ1-1,19,CASRPIPKTGTGGNTEAFF,TGTGCCAGCAGACCCATACCGAAGACAGGAACAGGGGGCAACACTGAAGCTTTCTTT
once,TRBV29-1,TRBD2,TRBJ2-1,17,CSVEDPFRRGGGNEQFF,TGCAGCGTTGAAGATCCCTTTAGGCGGGGGGGTGGCAATGAGCAGTTCTTC
NA,TRBV7-2,NA,TRBJ1-2,15,CASSLASTGYYGYTF,TGTGCCAGCAGCTTAGCGTCCACAGGGTACTATGGCTACACCTTC
NA,TRBV27,TRBD1,TRBJ2-7,14,CASSPGTGLYEQYF,TGTGCCAGCAGTCCCGGGACAGGCCTCTACGAGCAGTACTTC
NA,TRBV5-1,NA,TRBJ2-7,14,CASSLATSPSEQYF,TGCGCCAGCAGCTTGGCTACTAGCCCGAGCGAGCAGTACTTC
NA,TRBV30,NA,TRBJ2-7,12,CAWSPGSYEQYF,TGTGCCTGGAGCCCAGGGTCCTACGAGCAGTACTTC
NA,TRBV4-1,TRBD1,TRBJ2-3,17,CASSQASTGGITDTQYF,TGCGCCAGCAGCCAGGCCTCGACAGGGGGCATCACAGATACGCAGTATTTT
NA,TRBV9,NA,TRBJ1-2,13,CASSVVPGNGYTF,TGTGCCAGCAGCGTAGTGCCAGGGAATGGCTACACCTTC
NA,TRBV27,TRBD2,TRBJ2-2,15,CASSSPAGESGELFF,TGTGCCAGCAGCTCCCCGGCGGGGGAGAGCGGGGAGCTGTTTTTT
NA,TRBV2,NA,TRBJ1-3,15,CASSEFGQTGNTIYF,TGTGCCAGCAGTGAATTCGGACAGACTGGAAACACCATATATTTT
NA,TRBV5-1,TRBD1,TRBJ1-1,17,CASSLERDRVAGTEAFF,TGCGCCAGCAGCTTGGAAAGGGACAGGGTAGCCGGCACTGAAGCTTTCTTT
once,TRBV19,NA,TRBJ2-3,14,CASSQGRYTDTQYF,TGTGCCAGTAGTCAAGGGAGATACACAGATACGCAGTATTTT
NA,TRBV27,NA,TRBJ2-7,14,CASSSYRDSYEQYF,TGTGCCAGCAGTTCTTACAGGGATTCCTACGAGCAGTACTTC
NA,TRBV5-4,NA,TRBJ1-5,14,CASSWQRSNQPQHF,TGTGCCAGCAGCTGGCAGAGGAGCAATCAGCCCCAGCATTTT
NA,TRBV6-5,NA,TRBJ1-2,16,CASSYSIREGNYGYTF,TGTGCCAGCAGTTACTCGATTAGGGAGGGAAACTATGGCTACACCTTC
NA,TRBV5-1,NA,TRBJ1-1,12,CASSLGSGEAFF,TGCGCCAGCAGCTTGGGGTCAGGAGAAGCTTTCTTT
NA,TRBV5-1,TRBD1,TRBJ1-2,18,CASSLDDSAPTGGGGYTF,TGCGCCAGCAGCTTGGACGATTCGGCCCCGACAGGGGGCGGCGGCTACACCTTC
few,TRBV7-6,TRBD1,TRBJ2-7,17,CASSLGGGTGVTYEQYF,TGTGCCAGCAGCTTAGGTGGGGGGACAGGGGTTACCTACGAGCAGTACTTC
NA,TRBV4-1,NA,TRBJ2-1,13,CASSPGLGDEQFF,TGCGCCAGCAGCCCCGGACTCGGCGATGAGCAGTTCTTC
NA,TRBV7-9,NA,TRBJ2-2,15,CASSLASGYTGELFF,TGTGCCAGCAGCTTAGCGTCCGGGTACACCGGGGAGCTGTTTTTT
NA,TRBV4-1,TRBD2,TRBJ2-1,16,CASSQPRTSGSNWQFF,TGCGCCAGCAGCCAACCCCGGACTAGCGGGAGCAACTGGCAGTTCTTC
NA,TRBV11-2,TRBD1,TRBJ2-3,15,CASSLGGTGRYTQYF,TGTGCCAGCAGCTTAGGGGGGACAGGGAGGTATACGCAGTATTTT
NA,TRBV15,NA,TRBJ2-3,12,CATSRDADTQYF,TGTGCCACCAGCAGAGACGCAGATACGCAGTATTTT
NA,TRBV5-1,NA,TRBJ2-5,15,CASSPRSPGPETQYF,TGCGCCAGCAGCCCCCGGAGCCCAGGGCCCGAGACCCAGTACTTC
NA,TRBV27,NA,TRBJ1-2,15,CASSPGGGAFYGYTF,TGTGCCAGCAGCCCTGGAGGGGGGGCCTTCTATGGCTACACCTTC
NA,TRBV9,NA,TRBJ2-6,15,CASSVSGAGANVLTF,TGTGCCAGCAGCGTATCGGGGGCTGGGGCCAACGTCCTGACTTTC
NA,TRBV4-2,NA,TRBJ1-5,15,CASSLSDTSNQPQHF,TGTGCCAGCAGCCTTTCGGACACTAGCAATCAGCCCCAGCATTTT
NA,TRBV2,NA,TRBJ2-1,14,CASSDRDRGQKQFF,TGTGCCAGCAGCGACCGGGACCGGGGACAAAAGCAGTTCTTC
NA,TRBV7-9,NA,TRBJ2-3,13,CASSADRLNTQYF,TGTGCCAGCAGCGCCGATCGGTTGAATACGCAGTATTTT